Shown below are 29 T cell receptor beta chains from a single sample sequenced in a study of vaccination and CD4 T cells after COVID-19. As for treatment: approximately nine-day PBMC culture with coronavirus spike peptide pools or control peptides (ViraFEST assay). The Oncomine TCR Beta short-read assay was applied to DNA of cultured CD4+ T cells. TCRdb redid the calling of the PCR reads with MiXCR, one entry per CDR3 protein. The sample consists of about 15,000 distinct CDR3 sequences, over 65% of them appearing once. These receptors' targets are unknown. Sequenced sample: CD4+ T cells from blood, cultured in vitro. The receptors come from a human donor who had recovered from COVID-19.

The chain is built from TRBV19 and TRBJ2-2, with D unclear. Trimming cost V 2 bases and J 7 bases, with 8 bases left between them. Germline V CDR1 and CDR2: LNHDA, SQIVND (reference sequence). This CDR3 comprises 13 residues. DNA of the CDR3: TGTGCCAGTAGTATATTAGGCAGCGGGGAGCTGTTTTTT. Its translation is CASSILGSGELFF.

This clonotype was seen just once. V gene TRBV27 combines with J gene TRBJ1-5, with 7 bases fitting TRBD1. The CDR3 runs 19 residues. V trimming: 5 bases; J trimming: 4 bases; junction bases outside the gene matches: 20. Germline lookup yields CDR1 MNHEY and CDR2 SMNVEV (reference sequence). The CDR3 loop is CASSPTRTGARGRNQPQHF. The CDR3 nucleotides are TGTGCCAGCAGTCCCACGCGCACAGGGGCGCGAGGTCGGAATCAGCCCCAGCATTTT.

The J gene is TRBJ1-2, the V gene TRBV6-1; no definite D call. V was cut by 3 bases and J by 4 bases, with 12 bases left in between. The CDR3 consists of 14 residues. In germline, CDR1 is MNHNS, CDR2 SASEGT. The CDR3 sequence is CASSERAQFYGYTF. CDR3 coding DNA: TGTGCCAGCAGTGAGCGGGCCCAATTCTATGGCTACACCTTC.

This rearrangement joins TRBV7-2 to TRBJ2-5; D is perhaps TRBD1 (5 bases). Trimming removed 5 bases at V and 10 bases at J, with 17 bases between. Germline values: CDR1 SGHTA, CDR2 FQGNSA. This CDR3 contains 13 residues. This chain's CDR3 is CASSPQGRADQYF. The CDR3 nucleotides are TGTGCCAGCAGCCCGCAGGGAAGGGCGGACCAGTACTTC.

The chain combines TRBV24-1 with TRBJ2-5; 9 nucleotides agree with TRBD2. The germline V gene has CDR1 KGHDR and CDR2 SFDVKD. The CDR3 consists of 16 residues. After removal of 5 bases from V and 4 bases from J, the junction contained 10 bases not matched to a gene. CDR3 in DNA: TGTGCCACCAGTGCCGGGTCGGGACTAGCTTTAGAGACCCAGTACTTC. It codes for CATSAGSGLALETQYF.

The chain carries TRBV4-3 and TRBJ1-2; 7 bases match TRBD1. Unmatched junction bases numbered 7, after V lost 1 base and J lost 8 bases. The CDR3 has 14 amino acids. Germline values: CDR1 LGHNA, CDR2 YSLEER. CDR3 DNA: TGCGCCAGCAGCCAAGTTGACAGGGCGATGGGCTACACCTTC. As protein: CASSQVDRAMGYTF.

V gene TRBV7-2 combines with J gene TRBJ2-5; D is unresolved. CDR1 SGHTA and CDR2 FQGNSA come from the germline V gene. V shed 4 bases and J shed 5 bases, with 11 bases lying between them. This CDR3 has 13 amino acids. The CDR3 reads CASSSGTGETQYF. CDR3 bases: TGTGCCAGCAGCTCCGGTACGGGCGAGACCCAGTACTTC.

In its sample, this clonotype was seen a few times. The gene calls are TRBV6-1 and TRBJ1-4, with D hard to call. The V and J ends lost 6 bases and 8 bases respectively, with 10 bases between them. The CDR3 length is 12 residues. Germline V lookup: CDR1 MNHNS, CDR2 SASEGT. CDR3 amino acids: CASRASSEKLFF. CDR3 DNA: TGTGCCAGCAGGGCTTCGTCGGAAAAACTGTTTTTT.

This chain joins TRBV7-2 and TRBJ2-5, with TRBD2 matching 7 bases. The ends lost 5 bases at V and 2 bases at J; junction bases unmatched: 8. Germline CDR1 reads SGHTA; CDR2 reads FQGNSA. The CDR3 contains 15 residues. CDR3 region: CASSPGGAGQETQYF. CDR3 nucleotide sequence: TGTGCCAGCAGCCCCGGGGGAGCGGGGCAAGAGACCCAGTACTTC.

The rearrangement joins TRBV24-1 to TRBJ2-1; D possibly corresponds to TRBD2 (6 bases). Germline-derived CDR1 and CDR2 are KGHDR and SFDVKD. The CDR3 loop spans 15 amino acids. The V end was cut by 5 bases, the J end by 7 bases, with 17 bases between. The CDR3 sequence: CATSAQTRPGNEQFF. The CDR3 bases are TGTGCCACCAGTGCTCAGACTAGACCGGGAAATGAGCAGTTCTTC.

The rearrangement joins TRBV6-2 or TRBV6-3 to TRBJ1-2; 8 nucleotides match TRBD1. The J segment lost 8 bases and the V segment lost 6 bases, leaving 5 bases of the junction unmatched. CDR1 is MNHEY, CDR2 SVGEGT, per germline. The CDR3 totals 12 residues. In DNA, the CDR3 is TGTGCCAGCAGGACAGGGGCTCGGGGCTACACCTTC. It yields the protein CASRTGARGYTF.

The table lists this clonotype with a count of one. This chain joins TRBV20-1 and TRBJ2-5, with a weak D call TRBD2 (7 bases). Between the trimmed V and J ends, which lost 6 bases and 1 base, there was a span of 15 bases. Germline-derived CDR1 and CDR2 are DFQATT and SNEGSKA (reference sequence). The length of the CDR3 is 14 residues. CDR3 loop: CSARQGGGQETQYF. The DNA for the CDR3 is TGCAGTGCCCGCCAAGGGGGGGGCCAAGAGACCCAGTACTTC.

The chain employs TRBV6-5 and TRBJ2-7; perhaps D is TRBD1 or TRBD2 (5 bases each). Trimming took off 3 bases at V and 2 bases at J, with 14 bases between the two ends. This CDR3 is 15 amino acids long. The germline V gene encodes CDR1 MNHEY and CDR2 SVGAGI. This CDR3 reads CASSYGGISAYEQYF. Here the CDR3 DNA reads TGTGCCAGCAGTTATGGGGGAATTTCGGCCTACGAGCAGTACTTC.

The rearrangement links TRBV20-1 to TRBJ2-1, with D perhaps TRBD1 (6 bases). Germline V gene sequence: CDR1 DFQATT, CDR2 SNEGSKA (reference sequence). The CDR3 runs to 14 residues. The germline V and J ends were trimmed by 6 bases and 6 bases, with 18 bases remaining between them. CDR3 in amino acids: CSAPKWGLVNEQFF. CDR3 nucleotide sequence: TGCAGTGCGCCAAAATGGGGGCTGGTCAATGAGCAGTTCTTC.

This chain links TRBV28 with TRBJ1-3; no firm D call. The germline V gene encodes CDR1 MDHEN and CDR2 SYDVKM. The ends were cut back, 6 bases at V and 2 bases at J, with 5 bases in the middle. The CDR3 extends over 12 amino acids. CDR3 amino acids: CASRHPGNTIYF. The CDR3 DNA is TGTGCCAGCAGGCACCCTGGAAACACCATATATTTT.

The chain employs TRBV11-3 and TRBJ2-3; D gene ambiguous. The CDR3 spans 13 residues. Trimming took 6 bases from V and 5 from J, leaving 12 bases between them. CDR1 is SGHNT and CDR2 is YENEEA in the germline V gene. As DNA, the CDR3 is TGTGCCAGCAGTGGGAACGACGGAGATACGCAGTATTTT. This sequence encodes CASSGNDGDTQYF.

This chain joins TRBV19 and TRBJ2-5; D gene ambiguous. V gave up 5 bases and J gave up 1 base, with 8 bases separating them. The CDR3 has 13 amino acids. The germline CDR1 and CDR2 sequences are LNHDA and SQIVND (reference sequence). The CDR3 protein is CASSFGLQETQYF. CDR3 nucleotide sequence: TGTGCCAGTAGTTTCGGGCTCCAAGAGACCCAGTACTTC. Filled out from reference TRBV19 and TRBJ2-5, the complete variable domain reads DGGITQSPKYLFRKEGQNVTLSCEQNLNHDAMYWYRQDPGQGLRLIYYSQIVNDFQKGDIAEGYSVSREKKESFPLTVTSAQKNPTAFYLCASSFGLQETQYFGPGTRLLVL.

This clonotype has a single count. The chain has TRBV15 and TRBJ1-4; 7 nucleotides match TRBD1. The CDR3 totals 15 residues. Germline V gene data show CDR1 as LNHNV and CDR2 as YYDKDF (reference sequence). After removal of 1 base from V and 10 bases from J, the junction contained 9 bases not matched to a gene. CDR3 nucleotides: TGTGCCACCAGCAGAGTCCGACAGGGAGACGGAAAACTGTTTTTT. Protein sequence: CATSRVRQGDGKLFF.

The chain links TRBV6-5 to TRBJ2-1; 7 bases line up with TRBD2. The CDR3 runs to 17 residues. V shed 4 bases, J shed 2 bases, and the junction held 11 bases outside the gene matches. Germline V CDR1 and CDR2: MNHEY, SVGAGI. The chain's CDR3 is CASSFRLGGSAYNEQFF. Here the CDR3 DNA reads TGTGCCAGCAGTTTTCGTTTGGGGGGGTCGGCCTACAATGAGCAGTTCTTC.

This clonotype was detected only a few times. The chain combines TRBV20-1 with TRBJ1-6, with a weak D call TRBD1 (6 bases). Germline CDR1 DFQATT, CDR2 SNEGSKA (reference sequence). V was cut by 1 base and J by 10 bases, with 17 bases left in between. The CDR3 is made up of 15 amino acids. The CDR3 here is CSARAQQGIESPLHF. The CDR3 DNA sequence: TGCAGTGCTAGAGCCCAACAGGGAATAGAGTCACCCCTCCACTTT.

CDR3 sequence reads: CAISERQPNTEAFF. CDR3 nucleotides: TGTGCCATCAGTGAAAGGCAGCCCAACACTGAAGCTTTCTTT. The rearrangement links TRBV10-3 to TRBJ1-1; no firm D call. This CDR3 has 14 residues. Trimming removed 3 bases at V and 2 bases at J, with 10 bases between. Germline lookup yields CDR1 ENHRY and CDR2 SYGVKD.

The DNA of the CDR3 is TGTGCCAGCAGACTAGCGGGAGGGCTGGAGCAGTTCTTC. This encodes CASRLAGGLEQFF. The gene calls are TRBV6-4 and TRBJ2-1, with 13 bases matching TRBD2. Germline trimming cut 6 bases from V and 10 bases from J; bases unmatched to any gene: 3. Germline CDR1 is MRHNA and CDR2 is SNTAGT. This CDR3 has 13 residues.

The chain joins TRBV4-2 to TRBJ2-1; 7 bases align to TRBD2. CDR1 is LGHNA, CDR2 YNFKEQ, per germline. The ends lost 0 bases at V and 16 bases at J; junction bases unmatched: 9. CDR3 length: 13 residues. CDR3 bases: TGTGCCAGCAGCCAAGAATGGGGGGGGGAGGTTTTCTTC. Protein: CASSQEWGGEVFF.

The chain has TRBV27 and TRBJ2-5; no firm D call. The germline V and J ends were trimmed by 5 bases and 2 bases, with 9 bases remaining between them. The CDR3 contains 13 residues. Germline loops: CDR1 MNHEY, CDR2 SMNVEV (reference sequence). CDR3 nucleotide sequence: TGTGCCAGCAGTCCCTACCAACAAGAGACCCAGTACTTC. Translating it yields CASSPYQQETQYF.

The chain combines TRBV7-8 with TRBJ2-7; D ambiguous. V was cut by 1 base and J by 0 bases, with 7 bases left in between. The V gene's germline CDR1 is SGHVS and CDR2 FQNEAQ. This CDR3 contains 14 residues. Here the CDR3 reads CASSLGGPSYEQYF. CDR3 bases: TGTGCCAGCAGCTTAGGAGGACCCTCCTACGAGCAGTACTTC.

The chain employs TRBV6-1 and TRBJ1-1; 7 nucleotides agree with TRBD1. Looked up from germline, CDR1 is MNHNS and CDR2 is SASEGT. V lost 5 bases, J lost 11 bases, and 11 bases stayed unmatched. The CDR3 loop spans 13 amino acids. Written as DNA, the CDR3 is TGTGCCAGCAGTACGCTGCGACAGGGATGGGCTTTCTTT. Amino acids: CASSTLRQGWAFF.

This chain connects TRBV6-5 to TRBJ1-1, with 8 positions matching TRBD1. The J segment lost 3 bases and the V segment lost 2 bases, leaving 5 bases of the junction unmatched. The V gene's germline CDR1 is MNHEY and CDR2 SVGAGI. CDR3 length: 15 amino acids. CDR3 bases: TGTGCCAGCAGTTACGGGGACAGGTTCGACACTGAAGCTTTCTTT. Translating it yields CASSYGDRFDTEAFF.

The rearrangement uses TRBV2 and TRBJ1-6; 7 bases line up with TRBD1. The CDR3 consists of 15 residues. The V gene's germline CDR1 is SNHLY and CDR2 FYNNEI. The junction had 7 bases not matched to a gene; V was cut back by 4 bases and J by 7 bases. Here the CDR3 DNA reads TGTGCCAGCAGTGGCAGAGTCAGGGGGAATTCACCCCTCCACTTT. As protein: CASSGRVRGNSPLHF.

This chain joins TRBV27 and TRBJ2-3; 9 bases are shared with TRBD2. V gave up 4 bases and J gave up 1 base; unmatched junction bases: 6. In germline, CDR1 is MNHEY, CDR2 SMNVEV (reference sequence). The CDR3 loop spans 16 amino acids. The chain's CDR3 is CASSSAGLAGTDTQYF. The CDR3 bases are TGTGCCAGCAGTTCCGCGGGACTAGCCGGCACAGATACGCAGTATTTT.